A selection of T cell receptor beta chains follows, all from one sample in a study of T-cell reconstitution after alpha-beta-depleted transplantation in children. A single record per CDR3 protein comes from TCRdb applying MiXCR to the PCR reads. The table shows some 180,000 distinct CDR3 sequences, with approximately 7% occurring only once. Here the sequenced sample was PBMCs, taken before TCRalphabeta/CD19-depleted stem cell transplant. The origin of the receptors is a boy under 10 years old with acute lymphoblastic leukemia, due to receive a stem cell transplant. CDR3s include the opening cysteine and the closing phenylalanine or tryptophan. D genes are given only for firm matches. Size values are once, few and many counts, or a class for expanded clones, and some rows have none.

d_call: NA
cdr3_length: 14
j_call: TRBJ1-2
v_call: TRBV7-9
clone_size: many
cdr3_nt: TGTGCCAGCAGCTTAAGCCAGGGTACAGGTGGCTACACCTTC
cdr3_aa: CASSLSQGTGGYTF

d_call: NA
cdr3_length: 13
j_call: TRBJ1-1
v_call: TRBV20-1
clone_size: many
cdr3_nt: TGCAGTGCTAGAGGGGGTCCCCTCACTGAAGCTTTCTTT
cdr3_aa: CSARGGPLTEAFF

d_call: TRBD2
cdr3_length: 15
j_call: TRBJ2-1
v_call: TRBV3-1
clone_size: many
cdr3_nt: TGTGCCAGCAGCCAATTACGGACTAGCAGCAATGAGCAGTTCTTC
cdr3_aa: CASSQLRTSSNEQFF

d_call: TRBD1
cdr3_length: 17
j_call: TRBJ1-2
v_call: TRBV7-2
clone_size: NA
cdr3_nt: TGTGCCAGCAGGGCACCGATGGGACAGTGGACTAACTATGGCTACACCTTC
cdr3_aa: CASRAPMGQWTNYGYTF

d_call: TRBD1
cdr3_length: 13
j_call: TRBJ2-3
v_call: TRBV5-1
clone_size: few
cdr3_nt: TGCGCCAGCAGCTTACAGGGGGCTTGGACGCAGTATTTT
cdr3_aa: CASSLQGAWTQYF

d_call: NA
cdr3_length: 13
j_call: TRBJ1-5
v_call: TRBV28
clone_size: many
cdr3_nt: TGTGCCAGCAGTTTAAACCTCAAGTATGCCCAGCATTTT
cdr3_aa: CASSLNLKYAQHF

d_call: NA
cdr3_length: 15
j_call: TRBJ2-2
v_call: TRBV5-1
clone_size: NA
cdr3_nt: TGCGCCAGCAGCTTGTCCACTGCGAACACCGGGGAGCTGTTTTTT
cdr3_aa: CASSLSTANTGELFF

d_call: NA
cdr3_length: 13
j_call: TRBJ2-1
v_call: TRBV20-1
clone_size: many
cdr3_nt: TGCAGTGCTAGTTTGGTGGTATACAATGAGCAGTTCTTC
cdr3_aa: CSASLVVYNEQFF

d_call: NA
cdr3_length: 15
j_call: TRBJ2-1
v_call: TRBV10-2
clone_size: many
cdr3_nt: TGCGCCAGCAGTCCAAGGGGGGTCTCCTACAATGAGCAGTTCTTC
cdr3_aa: CASSPRGVSYNEQFF

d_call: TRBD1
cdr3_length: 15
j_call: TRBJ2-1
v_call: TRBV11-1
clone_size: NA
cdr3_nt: TGTGCCAGCAGCTTCGGGGACAGACTAAACAATGAGCAGTTCTTC
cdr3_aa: CASSFGDRLNNEQFF

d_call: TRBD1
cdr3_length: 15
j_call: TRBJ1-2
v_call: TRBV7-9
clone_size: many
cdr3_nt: TGTGCCAGCAGCCCAAAAGGGCAGGGGGCTTGGGGCTACACCTTC
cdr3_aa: CASSPKGQGAWGYTF

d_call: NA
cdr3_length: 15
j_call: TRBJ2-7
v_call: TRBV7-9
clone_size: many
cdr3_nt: TGTGCCAGCAGTCCAGACAGGCAGAGCTCCTACGAGCAGTACTTC
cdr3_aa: CASSPDRQSSYEQYF

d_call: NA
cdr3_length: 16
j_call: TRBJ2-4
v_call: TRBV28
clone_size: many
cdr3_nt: TGTGCCAGCTCGTCGGGGGAACTGGGCGCCAAAAACATTCAGTACTTC
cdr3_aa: CASSSGELGAKNIQYF

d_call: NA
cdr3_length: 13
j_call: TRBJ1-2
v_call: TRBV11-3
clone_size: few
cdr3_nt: TGTGCCAGCAGCTTAGGACCGGACTATGGCTACACCTTC
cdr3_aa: CASSLGPDYGYTF

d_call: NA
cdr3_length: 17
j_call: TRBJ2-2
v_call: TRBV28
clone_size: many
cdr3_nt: TGTGCCAGCAGTGGCTTGACAGGGAGGGAGAACGCCGGGGAGCTGTTTTTT
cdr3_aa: CASSGLTGRENAGELFF

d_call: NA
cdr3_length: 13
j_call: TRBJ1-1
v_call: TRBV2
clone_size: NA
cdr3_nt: TGTGCCATAGATGAAGGGTCGGGATATGAAGCTTTCTTT
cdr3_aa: CAIDEGSGYEAFF

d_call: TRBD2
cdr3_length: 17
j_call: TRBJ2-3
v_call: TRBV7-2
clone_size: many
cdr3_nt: TGTGCCAGCAGCTTAATAGCGGGGGGGCGTTGGACAGATACGCAGTATTTT
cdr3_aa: CASSLIAGGRWTDTQYF

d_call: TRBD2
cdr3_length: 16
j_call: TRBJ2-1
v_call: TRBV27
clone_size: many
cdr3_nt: TGTGCCAGCAGTTTTCGAGGTAGCGGGGGGGTAAATGAGCAGTTCTTC
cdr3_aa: CASSFRGSGGVNEQFF

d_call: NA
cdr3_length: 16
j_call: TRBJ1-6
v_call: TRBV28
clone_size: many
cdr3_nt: TGTGCCAGCACCTCCAGAAGCGGTCTTTCTTTCGCACCCCTCCACTTT
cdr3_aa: CASTSRSGLSFAPLHF

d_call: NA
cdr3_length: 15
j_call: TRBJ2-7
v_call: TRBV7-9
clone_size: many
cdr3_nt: TGTGCCAGCAGCTTTGCCTCATGGGGGGCGGGAGAGCAGTACTTC
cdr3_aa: CASSFASWGAGEQYF

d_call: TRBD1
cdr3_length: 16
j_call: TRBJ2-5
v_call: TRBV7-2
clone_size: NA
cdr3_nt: TGTGCCAGCAGCCCCCAGGGACAGGGGGTAGGGGAGACCCAGTACTTC
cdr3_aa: CASSPQGQGVGETQYF

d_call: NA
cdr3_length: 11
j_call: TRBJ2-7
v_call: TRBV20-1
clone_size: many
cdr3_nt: TGCAGTGCTCCCTTTGGAAACGAGCAGTACTTC
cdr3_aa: CSAPFGNEQYF

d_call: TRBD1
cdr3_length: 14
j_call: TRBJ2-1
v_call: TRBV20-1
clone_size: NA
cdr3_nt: TGCAGTGCCGCGGGACAGGGAACCTACAATGAGCAGTTCTTC
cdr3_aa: CSAAGQGTYNEQFF

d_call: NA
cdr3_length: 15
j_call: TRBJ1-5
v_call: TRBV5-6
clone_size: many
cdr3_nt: TGTGCCAGCAGCTTCAGGCCGGATGGCAATCAGCCCCAGCATTTT
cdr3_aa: CASSFRPDGNQPQHF

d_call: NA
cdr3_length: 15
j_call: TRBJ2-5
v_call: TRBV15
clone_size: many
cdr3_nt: TGTGCCACCAGCAGAGATCGAATCGTACAAGAGACCCAGTACTTC
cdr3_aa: CATSRDRIVQETQYF

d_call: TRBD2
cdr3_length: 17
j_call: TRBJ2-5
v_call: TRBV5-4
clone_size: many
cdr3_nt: TGTGCCAGCAGCCAATCGATAGCGGGGGGGCTTTCAGAGACCCAGTACTTC
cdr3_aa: CASSQSIAGGLSETQYF

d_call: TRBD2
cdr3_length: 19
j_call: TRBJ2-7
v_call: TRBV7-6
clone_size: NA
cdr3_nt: TGTGCCAGCAGCTTAGGTGTGACTAGCGGGAGGGCCTGGCACTACGAGCAGTACTTC
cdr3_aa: CASSLGVTSGRAWHYEQYF

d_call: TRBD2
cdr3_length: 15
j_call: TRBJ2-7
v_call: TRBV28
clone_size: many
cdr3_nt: TGTGCCAGCAGTTCGTGGGAGGGGTTCTCCTACGAGCAGTACTTC
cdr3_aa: CASSSWEGFSYEQYF

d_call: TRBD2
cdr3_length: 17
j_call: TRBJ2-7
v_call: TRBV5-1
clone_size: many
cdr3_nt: TGCGCCAGCAGCTTGATGACTAGCGGGGTCTACTCCTACGAGCAGTACTTC
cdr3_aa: CASSLMTSGVYSYEQYF

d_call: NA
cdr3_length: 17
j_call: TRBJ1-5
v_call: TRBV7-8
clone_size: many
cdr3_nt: TGTGCCAGCAGCGGCAAGGGTGGGCAGGGGACTAATCAGCCCCAGCATTTT
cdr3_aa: CASSGKGGQGTNQPQHF

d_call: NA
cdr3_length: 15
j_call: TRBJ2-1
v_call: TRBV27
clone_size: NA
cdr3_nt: TGTGCCAGCAGTCTAGGACCCGGGGGCTACAATGAGCAGTTCTTC
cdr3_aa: CASSLGPGGYNEQFF

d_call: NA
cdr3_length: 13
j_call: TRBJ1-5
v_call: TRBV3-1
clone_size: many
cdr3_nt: TGTGCCAGCAGCCAGGACAGTAATCAGCCCCAGCATTTT
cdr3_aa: CASSQDSNQPQHF

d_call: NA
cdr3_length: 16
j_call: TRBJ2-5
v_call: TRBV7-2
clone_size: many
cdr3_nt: TGTGCCAGCGCTTTCCTCGGTTCGAGAATAAAAGAGACCCAGTACTTC
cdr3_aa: CASAFLGSRIKETQYF

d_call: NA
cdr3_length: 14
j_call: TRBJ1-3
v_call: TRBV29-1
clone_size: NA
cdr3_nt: TGCAGCGTGCGGACGGTACGCTCTGGAAACACCATATATTTT
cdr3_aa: CSVRTVRSGNTIYF

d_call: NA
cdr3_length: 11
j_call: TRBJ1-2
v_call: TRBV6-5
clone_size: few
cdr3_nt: TGTGCCAGCCTTGCGGACGATGGCTACACCTTC
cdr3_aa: CASLADDGYTF

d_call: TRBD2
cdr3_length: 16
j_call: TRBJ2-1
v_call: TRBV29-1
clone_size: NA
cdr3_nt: TGCAGCGTTGAACTAGCGGGAGGGGGTGTGGACAATGAGCAGTTCTTC
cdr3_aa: CSVELAGGGVDNEQFF

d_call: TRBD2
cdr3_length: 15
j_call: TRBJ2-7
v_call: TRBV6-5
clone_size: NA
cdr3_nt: TGTGCCAGCAGTTACTTTCGCGGGGGGGCCTACGAGCAGTACTTC
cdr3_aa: CASSYFRGGAYEQYF

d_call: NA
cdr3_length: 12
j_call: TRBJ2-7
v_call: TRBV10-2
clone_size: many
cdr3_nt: TGCGCCAGCAGTGTGGCTTACTACGAGCAGTACTTC
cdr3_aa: CASSVAYYEQYF

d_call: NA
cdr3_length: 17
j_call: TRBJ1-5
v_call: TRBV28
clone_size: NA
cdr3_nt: TGTGCCAGCAGCGCCTTATGGGGGGTCGAGGAGAATCAGCCCCAGCATTTT
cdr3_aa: CASSALWGVEENQPQHF

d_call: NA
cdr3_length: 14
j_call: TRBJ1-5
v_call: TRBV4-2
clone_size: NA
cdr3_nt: TGTGCCAGCAGCCAAGACTTAGGCAATCAGCCCCAGCATTTT
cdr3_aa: CASSQDLGNQPQHF

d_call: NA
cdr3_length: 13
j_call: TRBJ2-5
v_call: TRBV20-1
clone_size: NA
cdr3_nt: TGCAGTGCGCGGGCAGGCCTGCAAGAGACCCAGTACTTC
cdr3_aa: CSARAGLQETQYF